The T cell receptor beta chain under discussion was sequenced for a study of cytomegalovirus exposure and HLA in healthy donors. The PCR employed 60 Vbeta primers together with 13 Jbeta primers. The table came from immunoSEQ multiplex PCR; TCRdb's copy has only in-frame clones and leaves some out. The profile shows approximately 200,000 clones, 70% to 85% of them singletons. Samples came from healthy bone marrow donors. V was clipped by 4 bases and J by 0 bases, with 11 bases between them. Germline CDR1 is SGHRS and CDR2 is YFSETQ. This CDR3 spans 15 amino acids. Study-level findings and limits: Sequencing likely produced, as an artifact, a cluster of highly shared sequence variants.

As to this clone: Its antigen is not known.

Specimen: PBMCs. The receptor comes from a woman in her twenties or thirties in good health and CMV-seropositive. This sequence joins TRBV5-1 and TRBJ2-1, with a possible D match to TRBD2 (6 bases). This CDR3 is CASSEGRFSYNEQFF. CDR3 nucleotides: TGCGCCAGCAGCGAGGGGAGGTTCTCCTACAATGAGCAGTTCTTC.